What follows are 3 T cell receptor beta chains derived from one specimen sequenced in a study of radiotherapy plus CTLA-4 blockade in lung cancer. Sequenced by immunoSEQ multiplex PCR; TCRdb stores in-frame clones only, minus some. Of fewer than 75,000 clones in the sample, around 87% were seen once. Source: peripheral blood, taken from a patient treated with radiotherapy plus ipilimumab. These receptors were obtained from a human donor with non-small cell lung cancer that progressed on radiotherapy plus ipilimumab.

CDR3 nucleotides: TGTGCCAGCAGACGGGTAGGGTACGAGCAGTACTTC. Translation: CASRRVGYEQYF. The chain combines TRBV28 with TRBJ2-7; D unclear. V dropped 6 bases and J dropped 4 bases, with 10 bases sitting between them. This CDR3 has 12 amino acids. Germline V gives CDR1 MDHEN, CDR2 SYDVKM.

This clone occurred a few times. V is TRBV7-9 and J is TRBJ1-1; maybe TRBD1 (5 bases). Trimming stripped 4 bases from V and 8 bases from J, with 20 bases between. CDR3 length equals 15 residues. The germline V gene has CDR1 SEHNR and CDR2 FQNEAQ (reference sequence). The DNA of the CDR3 is TGTGCCAGCAGCTGGGGACGGACACAGGCTTCGGAAGCTTTCTTT. Translating gives CASSWGRTQASEAFF.

The chain uses TRBV18 and TRBJ2-1; 10 nucleotides agree with TRBD2. The CDR3 totals 19 residues. CDR1 is KGHSH, CDR2 LQKENI, per germline. V gave up 3 bases and J gave up 2 bases; unmatched junction bases: 13. The DNA of the CDR3 is TGTGCCAGCTCACCCCCCCCTAGCGGGAGCACATCCCCCTACAATGAGCAGTTCTTC. Translated, it gives CASSPPPSGSTSPYNEQFF.